A single sample is the source of the 27 T cell receptor beta chains below, sequenced in a study of metastatic and nonmetastatic thyroid tumors. MiXCR reprocessed the PCR reads for TCRdb. There are about 20,000 clones in the sample; more than 35% occur only once, and over 25% lies in the top ten. Patients were all untreated before their thyroid surgery. Material for sequencing was tumor tissue. These receptors were obtained from a female donor with papillary thyroid cancer or a benign thyroid nodule (not recorded which). Some clones in this sample may be carry-over from other donors' samples.

The CDR3 DNA reads TGTGCCAGTAGTCTAGCGGGAGCCGGGGAGCTGTTTTTT. This sequence encodes CASSLAGAGELFF. V usage is TRBV19 and J usage is TRBJ2-2; 10 bases line up with TRBD2. Germline V gene sequence: CDR1 LNHDA, CDR2 SQIVND (reference sequence). The length of the CDR3 is 13 residues. V lost 5 bases, J lost 6 bases, and 0 bases stayed unmatched.

V usage is TRBV6-2 or TRBV6-3 and J usage is TRBJ2-1, with 8 positions matching TRBD2. This CDR3 comprises 16 residues. V dropped 4 bases and J dropped 3; count of bases not matched to a gene: 8. Germline V gene data show CDR1 as MNHEY and CDR2 as SVGEGT. CDR3 sequence reads: CASSSDGGGVYNEQFF. Written as DNA, the CDR3 is TGTGCCAGCAGTTCGGACGGGGGGGGAGTCTACAATGAGCAGTTCTTC.

In its sample, this clone was seen a few times. V is TRBV6-1 and J is TRBJ1-2; the match to TRBD1 covers 9 bases. Germline-derived CDR1 and CDR2 are MNHNS and SASEGT. With V trimmed by 6 bases and J by 8 bases, 13 bases remained unmatched. The CDR3 has 15 residues. Written as DNA, the CDR3 is TGTGCCAGCAGCGGGAGAAATACAGGGGGCGGGGGCTACACCTTC. This codes for CASSGRNTGGGGYTF.

The CDR3 region has the DNA TGCAGTGCTAGAGAGGCCCCTAGCTTGGAGACCCAGTACTTC. The encoded protein is CSAREAPSLETQYF. The chain employs TRBV20-1 and TRBJ2-5, with D possibly being TRBD2 (5 bases). Trimming pared 0 bases from V and 5 bases from J, leaving 13 bases between. The CDR3 is 14 amino acids. CDR1 is DFQATT, CDR2 SNEGSKA, per germline (reference sequence).

Concerning this clone: A much larger clone sits a single nucleotide away, making a read error possible. Distinct nucleotide sequences in the sample also encode this CDR3. The chain combines TRBV12-3 or TRBV12-4 with TRBJ2-7; no firm D call. The CDR3 totals 15 residues. Trimming took 7 bases from V and 2 from J, leaving 18 bases between them. The CDR3 is CASIPTRPLPYEQYF. The CDR3 DNA reads as TGTGCCAGCATCCCTACCCGCCCTCTCCCCTACGAGCAGTACTTC.

V usage is TRBV6-1 and J usage is TRBJ2-1, with 7 bases lining up with TRBD1. The CDR3 loop spans 17 amino acids. J lost 3 bases, V lost 7 bases, and 15 bases had no gene match. The germline V gene has CDR1 MNHNS and CDR2 SASEGT. The CDR3 loop reads CASTPRQGFSDYNEQFF. DNA for the CDR3: TGTGCCAGCACGCCGAGACAGGGTTTCTCCGACTACAATGAGCAGTTCTTC.

The rearrangement links TRBV5-4 to TRBJ1-6, with TRBD1 matching 7 bases. Germline V CDR1 and CDR2: SGHNT, YYREEE (reference sequence). The V and J ends lost 4 bases and 9 bases, in that order; junction bases with no gene match: 19. CDR3 length equals 18 residues. For the CDR3, the DNA is TGTGCCAGCAGCCTGGACCCCCTCCCGGACAGGAGGGGTTCACCCCTCCACTTT. This codes for CASSLDPLPDRRGSPLHF.

This clone was seen only once. The chain couples TRBV4-1 to TRBJ1-2, with D possibly matching TRBD1 (6 bases). The CDR3 contains 15 residues. The germline gives CDR1 MGHRA, CDR2 YSYEKL. The germline V and J ends were trimmed by 6 bases and 2 bases, with 16 bases remaining between them. The CDR3 region is CASSPSQGLNYGYTF. CDR3 DNA: TGCGCCAGCAGTCCGAGTCAGGGGCTAAACTATGGCTACACCTTC.

In this sample, this clone turned up a few times. The chain uses TRBV6-5 and TRBJ2-1; D may be TRBD1 (7 bases). Germline-derived CDR1 and CDR2 are MNHEY and SVGAGI. The CDR3 is made up of 16 amino acids. Between the trimmed V and J ends, which lost 3 bases and 3 bases, there was a span of 15 bases. For the CDR3, the DNA is TGTGCCAGCAGTTATCGCCAGGGGGGCAACTACAATGAGCAGTTCTTC. Protein product: CASSYRQGGNYNEQFF.

In its sample, this clone was seen a few times. The rearrangement links TRBV12-3 or TRBV12-4 to TRBJ2-7, with D tentatively TRBD2 (6 bases). V was cut by 7 bases and J by 1 base, with 14 bases left in between. The CDR3 runs 14 residues. The CDR3 spells CASMRVAESYEQYF. In DNA form, the CDR3 reads TGTGCCAGCATGCGAGTAGCGGAGTCCTACGAGCAGTACTTC.

This clone occurred a few times. This sequence joins TRBV6-1 and TRBJ1-4; D remains ambiguous. Germline V gives CDR1 MNHNS, CDR2 SASEGT. CDR3 size: 15 residues. Trimming pared 4 bases from V and 4 bases from J, leaving 13 bases between. The CDR3 DNA is TGTGCCAGCAGTGGAGGGCCAGGAGATAATGAAAAACTGTTTTTT. Residues: CASSGGPGDNEKLFF.

The gene calls are TRBV12-3 or TRBV12-4 and TRBJ1-2, with D unclear. The CDR3 sequence is 11 residues long. Trimming removed 8 bases from V and 8 bases from J, with 12 bases in between. CDR3 amino acids: CASGYEKGYTF. DNA for the CDR3: TGTGCCAGCGGTTACGAGAAGGGCTACACCTTC.

The chain uses TRBV11-2 and TRBJ2-7; TRBD2 agrees at 14 bases. V lost 7 bases to trimming and J lost 7 bases; unmatched junction nucleotides: 12. The germline V gene encodes CDR1 SGHAT and CDR2 FQNNGV. This CDR3 spans 16 amino acids. The CDR3 nucleotides are TGTGCCAGCAACAGACTAGCGGGAGGGTGGTTCGGAGAGCAGTACTTC. Protein product: CASNRLAGGWFGEQYF.

The chain couples TRBV5-1 to TRBJ1-2; D is possibly TRBD1 (6 bases). Trimming removed 3 bases at V and 6 bases at J, with 18 bases between. There are 15 residues in the CDR3. Germline CDR1 and CDR2: SGHRS and YFSETQ. The CDR3 DNA is TGCGCCAGCAGCTCAGCAGGGGCGCGAGTTAATGGCTACACCTTC. Amino acids: CASSSAGARVNGYTF.

In its sample, this clone was seen a few times. The chain links TRBV4-1 to TRBJ2-5; 11 nucleotides match TRBD2. Germline assignment: CDR1 MGHRA and CDR2 YSYEKL. The junction had 3 bases not matched to a gene; V was cut back by 2 bases and J by 1 base. This CDR3 contains 16 residues. CDR3 DNA sequence: TGCGCCAGCAGCCAACTAGCGGGAGGACCCCAAGAGACCCAGTACTTC. Translation gives CASSQLAGGPQETQYF.

The table lists this clone with a few counts. The J gene is TRBJ2-3, the V gene TRBV7-2; tentative D call: TRBD2 (6 bases). V was pared by 0 bases and J by 5 bases, with 6 bases between. The length of the CDR3 is 13 residues. Looked up from germline, CDR1 is SGHTA and CDR2 is FQGNSA. The CDR3 loop is CASSLAGGDTQYF. CDR3 nucleotides: TGTGCCAGCAGCTTAGCGGGAGGAGATACGCAGTATTTT.

This sequence joins TRBV20-1 and TRBJ2-7; tentative D call: TRBD2 (5 bases). V lost 1 base and J lost 7, with 8 bases in between. Germline values: CDR1 DFQATT, CDR2 SNEGSKA (reference sequence). This CDR3 contains 11 residues. CDR3 DNA sequence: TGCAGTGCTAGAGGCGGACTTGAGCAGTACTTC. Its protein is CSARGGLEQYF.

The chain employs TRBV11-2 and TRBJ2-5; 9 bases match TRBD1. The ends lost 2 bases at V and 5 bases at J; junction bases unmatched: 9. The CDR3 is made up of 16 amino acids. Germline values: CDR1 SGHAT, CDR2 FQNNGV. DNA for the CDR3: TGTGCCAGCAGCTTACGTCCCGGGACAGGGTGGGAGACCCAGTACTTC. Encoded protein: CASSLRPGTGWETQYF.

V gene TRBV28 combines with J gene TRBJ2-2; the match to TRBD1 covers 10 bases. CDR1 MDHEN and CDR2 SYDVKM come from the germline V gene. The ends lost 5 bases at V and 4 bases at J; junction bases unmatched: 7. The CDR3 runs 16 residues. The CDR3 here is CASSALGQGFTGELFF. CDR3 nucleotide sequence: TGTGCCAGCAGTGCCCTGGGACAGGGGTTCACCGGGGAGCTGTTTTTT.

The chain recombines TRBV7-2 with TRBJ1-2; D is possibly TRBD1 (5 bases). The CDR3 has 13 residues. V lost 5 bases to trimming and J lost 10 bases, with 17 bases between them. Per germline, CDR1 SGHTA and CDR2 FQGNSA. The CDR3 DNA reads TGTGCCAGCAGCGTGGACGGCGGCAGGGCCTACACCTTC. This sequence encodes CASSVDGGRAYTF.

The chain links TRBV9 to TRBJ2-1; TRBD2 matches 12 bases. Germline CDR1 SGDLS, CDR2 YYNGEE. V dropped 4 bases and J dropped 6; count of bases not matched to a gene: 5. CDR3 length: 15 amino acids. CDR3 nucleotide sequence: TGTGCCAGCAGCCCAACTAGCGGGAGGACCAATGAGCAGTTCTTC. Amino acids: CASSPTSGRTNEQFF.

CDR3 nucleotide sequence: TGCGCCAGCAGACTGGACACGGCGGGCAATCAGCCCCAGCATTTT. It specifies CASRLDTAGNQPQHF. V is TRBV5-1 and J is TRBJ1-5; the D gene is possibly TRBD1 (5 bases). The CDR3 spans 15 residues. CDR1 and CDR2 (germline): SGHRS, YFSETQ. Deletions cut 5 bases from V and 2 bases from J, with 14 bases between.

This chain uses TRBV12-3 or TRBV12-4 with TRBJ1-3; no firm D call. The V and J ends lost 8 bases and 4 bases respectively, with 9 bases between them. The CDR3 is 12 residues long. The CDR3 is CASDMYGNTIYF. The CDR3 DNA follows: TGTGCCAGCGACATGTACGGAAACACCATATATTTT.

V is TRBV4-3 and J is TRBJ2-5; weak D call: TRBD1 (6 bases). Trimming removed 1 base at V and 0 bases at J, with 9 bases between. Germline values: CDR1 LGHNA, CDR2 YSLEER. The CDR3 totals 15 residues. This CDR3 reads CASSQGGQNQETQYF. The CDR3 DNA is TGCGCCAGCAGCCAAGGCGGACAGAACCAAGAGACCCAGTACTTC.

A word on this clone: At one end the junction does not follow the germline gene, possibly because of a read error. The chain has TRBV5-1 and TRBJ2-5; TRBD1 might be the D (6 bases). Germline V CDR1 and CDR2: SGHRS, YFSETQ. This CDR3 spans 13 amino acids. The CDR3 bases are TGCGCCAGCAGCTTGGCTGAGGGGGAGACCCTGTACTTC. Its translation is CASSLAEGETLYF.

In nucleotides, the CDR3 is TGTGCCAGCAGCCCCGGAGGGGGCGTCGACTATGGCTACACCTTC. It encodes CASSPGGGVDYGYTF. The chain uses TRBV28 and TRBJ1-2; 7 bases match TRBD1. Looked up from germline, CDR1 is MDHEN and CDR2 is SYDVKM. V dropped 6 bases and J dropped 3; count of bases not matched to a gene: 10. The CDR3 contains 15 residues.

This clone was seen a few times. The chain employs TRBV2 and TRBJ2-2, with 7 bases that match TRBD2. Looked up from germline, CDR1 is SNHLY and CDR2 is FYNNEI. This CDR3 contains 11 residues. The DNA of the CDR3 is TGTGCAGCGGGAAAGGCCGGGGAGCTGTTTTTT. Amino acids: CAAGKAGELFF.